A single T cell receptor beta chain is shown here with its context. What it binds is not known. This CDR3 contains 15 residues. Germline CDR1 ENHRY, CDR2 SYGVKD. Trimming stripped 11 bases from V and 0 bases from J, with 17 bases between. The entirety of the isolated RNA underwent reverse transcription, so expressed TCRB transcripts were sequenced. Sequencing used immunoSEQ multiplex PCR; TCRdb keeps in-frame clones, though not all of them. The sample yields 300,000 to 350,000 clones, 6.5% to 10% seen once. This specimen belongs to a study of beta chain features in type 1 diabetes. Study information: Comparable age, gender and cell yields were observed in patients relative to healthy donors.

General study findings and limits: Among type 1 diabetes patients, VDJ junctions had fewer insertions and more deletions.

One heparinised blood draw, averaging roughly 0.12 L, came from each donor. Using CD45RO/CCR7/CD25/CD127/CD95/CD27, CD4+ naive, central memory, regulatory and stem cell-like memory cells were sorted. This chain links TRBV10-3 with TRBJ2-1; a weak D match, TRBD2 (6 bases). Sequences were obtained from central memory CD4+ T cells from blood. This clonotype was sampled from a woman aged 18-30 years in good health. In DNA form, the CDR3 reads TGTGCCGTGACCGGGACTGATGACTCCTACAATGAGCAGTTCTTC. It translates to CAVTGTDDSYNEQFF.